This T cell receptor (beta chain) was recorded in a study of T cells after yellow fever vaccination. As to this clonotype: Its antigen is currently unknown.

Study-level points and caveats: Clones that expanded after primary vaccination mostly reappeared after the booster (96% CD4, about 91% CD8).

MiXCR was run by TCRdb on the 5' RACE reads, yielding one entry per CDR3 protein. The table lists under 300,000 distinct CDR3 sequences, approximately 6.3% of them singletons. The sample was CD4+ T cells sorted from PBMCs, taken on the day of the yellow fever booster vaccination. The TCR was taken from a man between 25 and 39 years old who received the YFV17D yellow fever vaccine.

The CDR3 region is CASSWGQGNQPQHF. CDR3 DNA: TGTGCCAGCAGCTGGGGACAGGGGAATCAGCCCCAGCATTTT. V usage is TRBV5-6 and J usage is TRBJ1-5; 10 bases match TRBD1. V shed 3 bases, J shed 4 bases, and the junction held 1 base outside the gene matches. In germline, CDR1 is SGHDT, CDR2 YYEEEE. The CDR3 consists of 14 residues.